These T cell receptor beta chains were read from a single sample in a study of blood T cells in healthy people across ages. From the 5' RACE reads, TCRdb called clonotypes with MiXCR, one entry per CDR3 protein. The data contain about 1.1 million distinct CDR3 sequences, roughly two fifths of them singletons. Sequencing input: blood. Receptors were obtained from a man aged 18 to 29 in good health. The CDR3 runs from the conserved cysteine through the conserved F or W. The order of the fields is clone size, D gene, J gene, V gene, CDR3 DNA, CDR3 protein. A D gene is named only where the DNA matches it firmly. Size is omitted from some rows. Given values are once, few, many or a class for expanded clones.

clone_size: few; d_call: TRBD1; j_call: TRBJ2-1; v_call: TRBV5-1; cdr3_nt: TGCGCCAGCAAGGGCGTCAGGGGGCGCGTCGATGAGCAGTTCTTC; cdr3_aa: CASKGVRGRVDEQFF
clone_size: -; d_call: -; j_call: TRBJ2-3; v_call: TRBV18; cdr3_nt: TGTGCCAGCTCACTGACCCAAACAGGGTGGCCCTCTACGCAGTATTTT; cdr3_aa: CASSLTQTGWPSTQYF
clone_size: few; d_call: -; j_call: TRBJ1-6; v_call: TRBV5-6; cdr3_nt: TGTGCCAGCAGCTTGGTCGTGGGCAATTCACCCCTCCACTTT; cdr3_aa: CASSLVVGNSPLHF
clone_size: -; d_call: -; j_call: TRBJ1-2; v_call: TRBV6-6; cdr3_nt: TGTGCCGGGATTTGGGGGGATGATGGCTACACCTTC; cdr3_aa: CAGIWGDDGYTF
clone_size: few; d_call: -; j_call: TRBJ2-7; v_call: TRBV4-1; cdr3_nt: TGCGCCAGCAGCCAAATTTTGGGGAGCTCCTACGAGCAGTACTTC; cdr3_aa: CASSQILGSSYEQYF
clone_size: once; d_call: -; j_call: TRBJ2-7; v_call: TRBV28; cdr3_nt: TGTGCCAGCAGCCCAGGGATCCCTAGCTGGAGCTCCTACGAGCAGTACTTC; cdr3_aa: CASSPGIPSWSSYEQYF
clone_size: -; d_call: -; j_call: TRBJ1-1; v_call: TRBV4-3; cdr3_nt: TGCGCCAGCAGCCAAGGTCCAGCAAGCACTGAAGCTTTCTTT; cdr3_aa: CASSQGPASTEAFF
clone_size: few; d_call: TRBD1; j_call: TRBJ1-1; v_call: TRBV9; cdr3_nt: TGTGCCAGCAGCGCCCACCCACAGGGGACGAACACTGAACCTTTCTTT; cdr3_aa: CASSAHPQGTNTEPFF
clone_size: -; d_call: -; j_call: TRBJ2-5; v_call: TRBV5-8; cdr3_nt: TGTGCCAGCAGCTTGGAAGACGGCAGTCCCTACAATGAGCAGTACTTC; cdr3_aa: CASSLEDGSPYNEQYF
clone_size: -; d_call: -; j_call: TRBJ1-1; v_call: TRBV7-3; cdr3_nt: TGTGCCAGCAGCGCCAGATGGGACACTGAAGCTTTCTTT; cdr3_aa: CASSARWDTEAFF
clone_size: -; d_call: TRBD1; j_call: TRBJ2-1; v_call: TRBV12-3/TRBV12-4; cdr3_nt: TGTGCCAGCAGTAGGGACAGGCTGGGGGAGCAGTTCTTC; cdr3_aa: CASSRDRLGEQFF
clone_size: -; d_call: -; j_call: TRBJ1-5; v_call: TRBV6-2/TRBV6-3; cdr3_nt: TGTGCCAGTAGACGGGAGGATCAGCCCCAGCATTTT; cdr3_aa: CASRREDQPQHF
clone_size: -; d_call: TRBD1; j_call: TRBJ1-5; v_call: TRBV24-1; cdr3_nt: TGTGCCACCAGTGATCCGACAGGGAGGGACGATCAGCCCCAGCATTTT; cdr3_aa: CATSDPTGRDDQPQHF
clone_size: few; d_call: -; j_call: TRBJ2-7; v_call: TRBV4-2; cdr3_nt: TGTGCCAGCAGCCAAGGGCAGGCGGTCTCCTACGAGCAGTACTTC; cdr3_aa: CASSQGQAVSYEQYF
clone_size: -; d_call: -; j_call: TRBJ2-1; v_call: TRBV5-1; cdr3_nt: TGCGCCAGCAGCTCCCCTACTTATGAGCAGTTCTTC; cdr3_aa: CASSSPTYEQFF
clone_size: -; d_call: TRBD1; j_call: TRBJ2-2; v_call: TRBV6-2/TRBV6-3; cdr3_nt: TGTGCCAGCCTACCCGGGACAGGGGCCGTCACCGGGGAGCTGTTTTTT; cdr3_aa: CASLPGTGAVTGELFF
clone_size: few; d_call: -; j_call: TRBJ2-7; v_call: TRBV6-5; cdr3_nt: TGTGCCAGCAGCCGTCTGGACAGAGGCTACGAGCAGTACTTC; cdr3_aa: CASSRLDRGYEQYF
clone_size: few; d_call: -; j_call: TRBJ2-2; v_call: TRBV28; cdr3_nt: TGTGCCAGCAGTTTAGTCGGGGGCTTGGACACCGGGGAGCTGTTTTTT; cdr3_aa: CASSLVGGLDTGELFF
clone_size: -; d_call: -; j_call: TRBJ1-2; v_call: TRBV18; cdr3_nt: TGTGCCAGCTCACCACCGGCAGGGGTTTTCAACTATGGCTACACCTTC; cdr3_aa: CASSPPAGVFNYGYTF
clone_size: -; d_call: -; j_call: TRBJ1-1; v_call: TRBV6-6; cdr3_nt: TGTGCCAGCAGTTACCTGGCTGCTGAAGCTTTCTTT; cdr3_aa: CASSYLAAEAFF
clone_size: -; d_call: -; j_call: TRBJ1-6; v_call: TRBV7-9; cdr3_nt: TGTGCCAGCAGCCCCAGGACCAATTCACCCCTCCACTTT; cdr3_aa: CASSPRTNSPLHF
clone_size: -; d_call: -; j_call: TRBJ2-1; v_call: TRBV4-1; cdr3_nt: TGCGCCAGCAGCCAAGATTCGGGCCCCCGTAAGGAGCAGTTCTTC; cdr3_aa: CASSQDSGPRKEQFF
clone_size: few; d_call: TRBD2; j_call: TRBJ2-3; v_call: TRBV12-3/TRBV12-4; cdr3_nt: TGTGCCAGCAGTCAGACTAGCGGGAGCACAGATACGCAGTATTTT; cdr3_aa: CASSQTSGSTDTQYF
clone_size: -; d_call: -; j_call: TRBJ1-1; v_call: TRBV6-5; cdr3_nt: TGTGCCAGCAGTTACGCCCCAGGGAAGGACACTGAAGCTTTCTTT; cdr3_aa: CASSYAPGKDTEAFF
clone_size: -; d_call: TRBD1; j_call: TRBJ1-1; v_call: TRBV20-1; cdr3_nt: TGCAGTGCTAGAGATCTTGGGAACAGGGGGGCTTTCTTT; cdr3_aa: CSARDLGNRGAFF
clone_size: few; d_call: -; j_call: TRBJ2-4; v_call: TRBV6-1; cdr3_nt: TGTGCCAGCAGAGGACTGACAGTTTTATCCAAAAACATTCAGTACTTC; cdr3_aa: CASRGLTVLSKNIQYF
clone_size: few; d_call: TRBD1; j_call: TRBJ1-2; v_call: TRBV7-2; cdr3_nt: TGTGCCAGCAGCTTAATGGACAGGGACTATGGCTACACCTTC; cdr3_aa: CASSLMDRDYGYTF
clone_size: -; d_call: -; j_call: TRBJ2-5; v_call: TRBV14; cdr3_nt: TGTGCCAGCAGATCAGGGGTGGAGCAGTACTTC; cdr3_aa: CASRSGVEQYF
clone_size: -; d_call: TRBD1; j_call: TRBJ2-1; v_call: TRBV29-1; cdr3_nt: TGCAGCGTTCCGGGACAGGGGAGTGAGACCCAGTTCTTC; cdr3_aa: CSVPGQGSETQFF
clone_size: -; d_call: -; j_call: TRBJ1-1; v_call: TRBV6-6; cdr3_nt: TGTGCCAGCAGACCCGGACAGCTTGAAGCTTTCTTT; cdr3_aa: CASRPGQLEAFF
clone_size: -; d_call: -; j_call: TRBJ2-2; v_call: TRBV7-9; cdr3_nt: TGTGCCACTTACCCCGGGGAGCTGTTTTTT; cdr3_aa: CATYPGELFF
clone_size: -; d_call: TRBD2; j_call: TRBJ2-1; v_call: TRBV20-1; cdr3_nt: TGCAGTGCTAGAGGGTTAGCGGGACCCACCGATTACAATGAGCAGTTCTTC; cdr3_aa: CSARGLAGPTDYNEQFF
clone_size: -; d_call: -; j_call: TRBJ1-5; v_call: TRBV29-1; cdr3_nt: TGCAGCACAGCCGATGGGACCGGCTATCAGCCCCAGCATTTT; cdr3_aa: CSTADGTGYQPQHF
clone_size: -; d_call: TRBD1; j_call: TRBJ1-6; v_call: TRBV4-1; cdr3_nt: TGCGCCAGCAAAGACCTCGGACAGGGACATTCACCCCTCCACTTT; cdr3_aa: CASKDLGQGHSPLHF
clone_size: many; d_call: -; j_call: TRBJ2-3; v_call: TRBV7-6; cdr3_nt: TGTGCCAGCAGCACAACTAGCACAGATACGCAGTATTTT; cdr3_aa: CASSTTSTDTQYF
clone_size: -; d_call: -; j_call: TRBJ1-1; v_call: TRBV5-1; cdr3_nt: TGCGCCAGCAGCTTGCGAGGCAGGGAAGGGCTTAACACTGAAGCTTTCTTT; cdr3_aa: CASSLRGREGLNTEAFF
clone_size: -; d_call: TRBD2; j_call: TRBJ2-1; v_call: TRBV9; cdr3_nt: TGTGCCAGCAGCGTAGAATCCAGCGGGGGGGCCCTTGGCAATGAGCAGTTCTTC; cdr3_aa: CASSVESSGGALGNEQFF
clone_size: few; d_call: TRBD1; j_call: TRBJ1-5; v_call: TRBV20-1; cdr3_nt: TGCAGTGCTCTAGACAGGGGGCTTCAGCCCCAGCATTTT; cdr3_aa: CSALDRGLQPQHF
clone_size: few; d_call: -; j_call: TRBJ2-3; v_call: TRBV27; cdr3_nt: TGTGCCAGCAGTTTATTATCTGGCCTACCTTCTAGCACAGATACGCAGTATTTT; cdr3_aa: CASSLLSGLPSSTDTQYF